This T cell receptor beta chain was identified during a study of T cell responses to AZD1222 COVID-19 vaccine (dated by TCRdb to about 2021). As for the study more broadly: TCR sequencing covered 230 to 250 trial participants: about 210 given two doses of AZD1222 and about 26 given two doses of MenACWY control vaccine. Enrollment into the trials was organized by age into subgroups of 18-55, 56-69 and 70-plus years, and those subgroups contained 148, 28 and 57 TCR-sequenced participants, respectively.

As concerns this clone: Its antigen is still unknown. Base qualities are not recorded, but no much larger clone differs from it by a single base.

Based on the germline V gene, the CDR1 and CDR2 sequences are MGHDK and SYGVNS. Trimming costs V 3 bases and J 4 bases, and their ends lie 15 bases apart. The CDR3 starts with the cysteine, ends with the phenylalanine, and has 15 residues. Only the CDR3 portion is preserved as DNA: 45 bases, with reading frame beginning at the first base. The time point tag for this specimen amounts to: about 28 days (+/-7) after the second vaccine dose. AZD1222 recipients whose second dose came at about 4 weeks and those whose second dose came at about 12 weeks were combined into one group, since spike-specific TCR depth and breadth did not differ between the two schedules. Vaccinee samples were obtained from the UK trials COV001 and COV002, which included a single-blind randomized controlled phase 2/3 trial of AZD1222 (ChAdOx1 nCoV-19) in healthy adults. For TCRbeta chain sequencing, PBMC samples were collected from trial participants at day 0 and at day 28 after the second dose.

The CDR3 regions of human TCRbeta chains were analyzed by immunosequencing. Per the original workflow: Repertoire TCRs were checked for matches against a reference library of SARS-CoV-2-specific TCRs that had been generated using the MIRA antigen-specificity platform. Breadth was defined as the fraction of unique TCRs that were SARS-CoV-2-associated. Depth was defined as the fraction of total T cells that were SARS-CoV-2-associated. Using the MIRA data, each spike-specific TCR was assigned both to the spike region to which the TCR was reactive and to a CD4 or CD8 class. Log10-transformed breadth and depth values were compared by one-way ANOVA with Sidak's multiple comparisons tests. Held by TCRdb, this immuneACCESS table contains in-frame sequences only and omits some clones. Under half of the omission traces to an unresolved V gene where checked; the cause of the rest is unknown. For V, J and clone size, that table is used; D and trimming come from the DNA. The sample table records about 110,000 clones; around 93% of these occur just once. The top ten constitute 2.5% to 3% of the sample.

Summary of the overall study and its limitations: The whole spike protein was spanned by vaccine-associated CD4 TCRs, and dominant responses were seen in regions 160-218 and 743-854. Conclusions about previously exposed vaccinees were limited because only a handful of AZD1222 recipients were SARS-CoV-2 seropositive at baseline. Nearly half of unique spike-specific TCRs reportedly recognized epitopes outside regions mutated in the B.1.351 and B.1.1.7 variants. After two AZD1222 doses, spike-specific TCR breadth and depth were significantly higher than at day 0 and than in MenACWY recipients. Participants were mostly white British, with more females than males. The authors suggested clonal diversity may have been underestimated. The 56-69-year group was small, and its depth increase did not reach significance, likely because of low power. No day 14 peak-response samples were available, so repertoires were characterized only after the peak T cell response.

This sequence originates from an adult who received the AZD1222 COVID-19 vaccine. This chain is built from TRBV25-1 and TRBJ2-5, with the D segment identity uncertain. The sample was peripheral blood, taken 28 days after the second AZD1222 dose. The DNA sequence is as follows: TGTGCCAGCAGTGATCACAATAGGGTTCGAGAGACCCAGTACTTC. Translation gives CASSDHNRVRETQYF.